This passage covers 14 T cell receptor beta chains from one sample sequenced in a study of blood T cells in healthy people across ages. A sample-barcoded 5' primer and a J-beta primer mix were used in a second PCR of about 7 to 11 cycles. TCRdb analysed the 5' RACE reads with MiXCR anew, one entry per CDR3 protein. Seen here are over 600,000 distinct CDR3 sequences, around 50% observed once, and the top ten hold over 15%. The source material was blood. The receptors shown here come from a man older than 75 in good health.

This clonotype has only a few counts. The chain links TRBV14 to TRBJ2-7; D unclear. Germline V lookup: CDR1 SGHDN, CDR2 FVKESK. The CDR3 covers 13 residues. With 4 bases removed from V and 7 bases from J, the gap between germline ends came to 14 bases. CDR3 in DNA: TGTGCCAGCAGCCGAACCACCCCAGAGGAGCAGTACTTC. As protein: CASSRTTPEEQYF. Full variable domain (missing parts from reference TRBV14 and TRBJ2-7): EAGVTQFPSHSVIEKGQTVTLRCDPISGHDNLYWYRRVMGKEIKFLLHFVKESKQDESGMPNNRFLAERTGGTYSTLKVQPAELEDSGVYFCASSRTTPEEQYFGPGTRLTVT.

The genes are TRBV20-1 and TRBJ1-2; no definite D call. This CDR3 is built from 13 residues. The V end was cut by 0 bases, the J end by 1 base, with 6 bases between. CDR1 and CDR2 (germline): DFQATT, SNEGSKA (reference sequence). CDR3 amino acids: CSARDRNNYGYTF. CDR3 nucleotides: TGCAGTGCTAGAGATAGGAATAACTATGGCTACACCTTC.

This clonotype was detected only once. This sequence joins TRBV12-3 or TRBV12-4 and TRBJ2-5; 9 bases line up with TRBD2. The ends lost 7 bases at V and 11 bases at J; junction bases unmatched: 17. CDR3 length equals 15 residues. The CDR3 sequence: CASKKTSGPYNEQYF. CDR3 bases: TGTGCCAGCAAAAAGACTAGCGGACCCTACAATGAGCAGTACTTC.

This clonotype has only one observation. At one of its ends the junction is not consistent with the germline gene, which may arise from a read error. The rearrangement uses TRBV20-1 and TRBJ2-7; TRBD2 matches 8 bases. Germline V gives CDR1 DFQATT, CDR2 SNEGSKA (reference sequence). The CDR3 is 16 amino acids. CDR3 in amino acids: CSARGAGGPSSYEQYF. For the CDR3, the DNA is TGCAGTGCCAGAGGGGCGGGGGGCCCTAGCTCCTACGAGCAGTACTTC.

In its sample, this clonotype was seen a few times. V gene TRBV20-1 combines with J gene TRBJ1-5; the D gene is possibly TRBD1 (5 bases). There are 18 residues in the CDR3. The V gene lost 3 bases and the J gene lost 2 bases, with 23 bases spanning the gap. Germline values: CDR1 DFQATT, CDR2 SNEGSKA (reference sequence). The CDR3 nucleotides are TGCAGTGCTAGGAGGAGGGACGGAGCGACCCCCCGCAATCAGCCCCAGCATTTT. This translates into CSARRRDGATPRNQPQHF.

The chain carries TRBV10-3 and TRBJ1-1, with a weak D call TRBD1 (5 bases). Trimming stripped 6 bases from V and 1 base from J, with 9 bases between. Germline CDR1 and CDR2: ENHRY and SYGVKD. The CDR3 sequence is 13 residues long. CDR3 nucleotides: TGTGCCATCAGCGCACAGGAGAACACTGAAGCTTTCTTT. It codes for CAISAQENTEAFF.

This clonotype was seen only a few times. The V call is TRBV19, the J call TRBJ2-2; D uncertain. Trimming removed 11 bases at V and 5 bases at J, with 18 bases between. The germline CDR1 and CDR2 sequences are LNHDA and SQIVND (reference sequence). The CDR3 has 14 amino acids. CDR3 sequence: CASKGQETTGELFF. CDR3 in DNA: TGTGCCTCAAAAGGTCAGGAAACAACCGGGGAGCTGTTTTTT.

This clonotype showed up just a few times. The rearrangement joins TRBV6-1 to TRBJ2-7; TRBD1 aligns across 7 bases. The CDR3 contains 12 residues. The germline gives CDR1 MNHNS, CDR2 SASEGT. The junction had 3 bases not matched to a gene; V was cut back by 7 bases and J by 3 bases. Written as DNA, the CDR3 is TGTGCCAGCAACCGGGACAGCTACGAGCAGTACTTC. As protein: CASNRDSYEQYF.

V is TRBV5-1 and J is TRBJ2-3; D uncertain. Germline V gene sequence: CDR1 SGHRS, CDR2 YFSETQ. The CDR3 is 16 amino acids. Trimming removed 4 bases at V and 3 bases at J, with 18 bases between. The CDR3 loop reads CASSPNVGVVTDTQYF. CDR3 DNA sequence: TGCGCCAGCAGCCCCAATGTCGGAGTGGTAACAGATACGCAGTATTTT. The variable domain in full, completed from reference TRBV5-1 and TRBJ2-3, reads KAGVTQTPRYLIKTRGQQVTLSCSPISGHRSVSWYQQTPGQGLQFLFEYFSETQRNKGNFPGRFSGRQFSNSRSEMNVSTLELGDSALYLCASSPNVGVVTDTQYFGPGTRLTVL.

This clonotype was counted only a few times. The V gene is TRBV6-5, the J gene TRBJ2-7, with TRBD2 as a possible D gene (7 bases). Trimming left V 2 bases short and J 4 bases short, with 24 bases between. The CDR3 consists of 18 residues. Germline-derived CDR1 and CDR2 are MNHEY and SVGAGI. CDR3 bases: TGTGCCAGCAGTTACCCGAGGGGGGGCGGAGGGTCATATTACGAGCAGTACTTC. Translation: CASSYPRGGGGSYYEQYF.

This clonotype has more than one count but fewer than ten. This may be a read error, as it is one base from a much larger clone. The chain links TRBV15 to TRBJ2-3, with unresolved D. This CDR3 is 13 amino acids long. Looked up from germline, CDR1 is LNHNV and CDR2 is YYDKDF (reference sequence). V lost 6 bases and J 0 bases, leaving 7 bases between the germline ends. CDR3 region: CATRLTSTDTQYF. In DNA form, the CDR3 reads TGTGCCACCAGGCTGACCAGCACAGATACGCAGTATTTT.

The J gene is TRBJ2-3, the V gene TRBV4-1; 10 bases are a match to TRBD1. Germline V gene data show CDR1 as MGHRA and CDR2 as YSYEKL. The CDR3 runs 15 residues. With 3 bases clipped from V and 3 bases from J, the junction kept 3 bases outside the gene matches. The CDR3 sequence is CASSQGQGTTDTQYF. The CDR3 nucleotides read TGCGCCAGCAGCCAGGGACAGGGGACAACAGATACGCAGTATTTT.

This rearrangement joins TRBV29-1 to TRBJ1-2; weak D call: TRBD1 (5 bases). The V gene's germline CDR1 is SQVTM and CDR2 ANQGSEA. The CDR3 loop spans 15 amino acids. With 7 bases removed from V and 4 bases from J, the gap between germline ends came to 22 bases. The CDR3 nucleotides are TGCAGCGCCAGCTCGTCGGGGCGCGGCGGCTATGGCTACACCTTC. It yields the protein CSASSSGRGGYGYTF. Complete variable domain (other parts from reference TRBV29-1 and TRBJ1-2): SAVISQKPSRDICQRGTSLTIQCQVDSQVTMMFWYRQQPGQSLTLIATANQGSEATYESGFVIDKFPISRPNLTFSTLTVSNMSPEDSSIYLCSASSSGRGGYGYTFGSGTRLTVV.

This chain joins TRBV5-6 and TRBJ2-1, with D perhaps being TRBD1 or TRBD2 (5 bases each). The V and J ends lost 0 bases and 8 bases respectively, with 6 bases between them. This CDR3 contains 12 residues. Germline CDR1 SGHDT, CDR2 YYEEEE. The CDR3 reads CASSLGDDEQFF. The CDR3 DNA sequence: TGTGCCAGCAGCTTGGGGGACGATGAGCAGTTCTTC.